Ten or more counts support the clone carrying this T cell receptor (beta chain). Antigen specificity is unknown. In TCRdb, the 5' RACE reads were re-called with MiXCR into one record per CDR3 protein. Here the sample spans 300,000 or so distinct CDR3 sequences, more than 15% being singletons. This entry comes from a study of T-cell memory formation after mild COVID-19. Looking at the study overall: Largely donor-specific TCR clusters were found.

Germline V gene lookup returns CDR1 SEHNR and CDR2 FQNEAQ (reference sequence). This CDR3 comprises 14 residues. The V end lost 2 bases, the J end lost 1 base, and 8 bases lay between the germline ends. Findings and limits, study-wide: Confirmation of SARS-CoV-2 specificity was lacking for second-wave clones peaking day 37. A subset of responding clones appeared in pre-infection memory, suggesting cross-reactive memory joined.

This chain connects TRBV7-9 to TRBJ1-1, with D hard to call. Input material: PBMCs or a T cell subset sorted from them (not recorded which). The TCR comes from a man between 18 and 35 years old who had mild COVID-19 (a few samples of this study predate the infection). Cell type and time point are not known. This CDR3 is CASSLSQANTEAFF. Written as DNA, the CDR3 is TGTGCCAGCAGCTTATCGCAGGCGAACACTGAAGCTTTCTTT.